These T cell receptor beta chains were read from a single sample in a study of T cells in Graves' hyperthyroidism and ophthalmopathy. Each CDR3 protein gets one entry after TCRdb re-called the multiplex PCR reads with MiXCR. The sample carries 300,000 to 450,000 distinct CDR3 sequences, less than 15% recorded once. Material: blood. All receptors come from a young woman with Graves' hyperthyroidism. The CDR3 runs from the conserved cysteine through the conserved F or W. The order of the fields is V gene, D gene, J gene, clone size, CDR3 DNA, CDR3 protein. The D gene is left open where the match is weak. Size tells how often a clone was seen (once, few, many) or the class of an expanded clone, and some rows leave it out.

TRBV6-1	NA	TRBJ1-1	many	TGTGCCAGCAGCGAACAGGGAGCTGGGAACACTGAAGCTTTCTTT	CASSEQGAGNTEAFF
TRBV6-2/TRBV6-3	TRBD1	TRBJ2-7	many	TGTGCCAGCAGTACCTTGGACAGGTGGTACGAGCAGTACTTC	CASSTLDRWYEQYF
TRBV3-1	TRBD1	TRBJ1-1	many	TGTGCCAGCAGCCGGGGGGACAGGAGGGTCACTGAAGCTTTCTTT	CASSRGDRRVTEAFF
TRBV18	NA	TRBJ2-1	few	TGTGCCAGCTCACCCCAGGAGTGGGAGGTGGCCTACAATGAGCAGTTCTTC	CASSPQEWEVAYNEQFF
TRBV19	NA	TRBJ2-1	NA	TGTGCCAGTAGTGTGGGGACACCAAACAATGAGCAGTTCTTC	CASSVGTPNNEQFF
TRBV11-2	NA	TRBJ2-3	many	TGTGCCAGCAGCTTAGATGGCGATACGCAGTATTTT	CASSLDGDTQYF
TRBV5-4	NA	TRBJ2-7	few	TGTGCCAGCAGCTTGGATGGAACAGCTTACGAGCAGTACTTC	CASSLDGTAYEQYF
TRBV7-8	TRBD2	TRBJ2-3	many	TGTGCCAGCAGCTCCCGGACACTAGCGGGAGGGCCTGATACGCAGTATTTT	CASSSRTLAGGPDTQYF
TRBV28	NA	TRBJ2-7	many	TGTGCCAGCAGTTACGAACCCCTGTATGAGCAGTACTTC	CASSYEPLYEQYF
TRBV20-1	NA	TRBJ2-5	many	TGCAGTGCTAGTGGGGAGACCCAGTACTTC	CSASGETQYF
TRBV19	TRBD1	TRBJ1-4	NA	TGTGCCAGTAGGCTGGGACAGCTTTCTGAAAAACTGTTTTTT	CASRLGQLSEKLFF
TRBV6-1	TRBD1	TRBJ1-5	many	TGTGCCAGCAGCTTAGCGGGGACAGGGAATCAGCCCCAGCATTTT	CASSLAGTGNQPQHF
TRBV4-1	TRBD1	TRBJ1-4	NA	TGCGCCAGCAGCCAAGTGGACAGGGACTTCGAAAAACTGTTTTTT	CASSQVDRDFEKLFF
TRBV5-4	NA	TRBJ2-3	few	TGTGCCAGCAGCTTGCAGGTGGGGGGGGCAGCAGATACGCAGTATTTT	CASSLQVGGAADTQYF
TRBV28	TRBD2	TRBJ2-1	many	TGTGCCAGCAGTAGACTAGCGGGGGGGCATAGTGAGCAGTTCTTC	CASSRLAGGHSEQFF
TRBV4-3	TRBD2	TRBJ2-7	few	TGCGCCAGCAGCCAAGACTTACTAGCGTTCACCTACGAGCAGTACTTC	CASSQDLLAFTYEQYF
TRBV2	NA	TRBJ1-5	many	TGTGCCAGCAGTTGGATGAATCAGCCCCAGCATTTT	CASSWMNQPQHF
TRBV6-2/TRBV6-3	TRBD1	TRBJ1-1	NA	TGTGCCACCCATAGCACAGGGGTAGCTTTCTTT	CATHSTGVAFF
TRBV20-1	TRBD2	TRBJ2-7	NA	TGCAGTGCTAGAGATGTGAGCGGGAGTTCCCCGTCCTACAAGCAGTACTTC	CSARDVSGSSPSYKQYF
TRBV28	NA	TRBJ2-3	many	TGTGCCAGCAGATGGGGGGTGGGAGATACGCAGTATTTT	CASRWGVGDTQYF
TRBV6-1	NA	TRBJ2-5	many	TGTGCCAGCAGTCCGCGACAAGACTATTCGCAGACCCAGTACTTC	CASSPRQDYSQTQYF
TRBV10-3	NA	TRBJ2-5	many	TGTGCCATCAGCCCTAGGACAGGGAGGGGGTACTTC	CAISPRTGRGYF
TRBV7-6	NA	TRBJ1-4	once	TGTGCCAGCAGTTTAACAGGCGACCCCGTTGAAGGACTGTTTTTT	CASSLTGDPVEGLFF
TRBV7-2	NA	TRBJ1-5	many	TGTGCCAGCAGCTTAGAGAAGCGCTTCGCCCAGCATTTT	CASSLEKRFAQHF
TRBV11-2	NA	TRBJ2-2	many	TGTGCCAGCAGGGGTCCGAACACCGGGGAGCTGTTTTTT	CASRGPNTGELFF
TRBV20-1	NA	TRBJ2-5	NA	TGCAGTGCTAGAGTACGGCGCCAGGAGACCCAGTACTTC	CSARVRRQETQYF
TRBV6-2/TRBV6-3	NA	TRBJ1-5	NA	TGTGCCAGCAGTTACTCGACAGCTAATCAGCCCCAGCATTTT	CASSYSTANQPQHF
TRBV28	NA	TRBJ1-2	many	TGTGCCAGCAGTTTAGAGTCAGATGGAGGCTACACCTTC	CASSLESDGGYTF
TRBV3-1	NA	TRBJ1-1	NA	TGTGCCAGCAGCCAAGCAGGGTGGGAGACTGAAGCTTTCTTT	CASSQAGWETEAFF
TRBV4-1	NA	TRBJ2-5	NA	TGCGCCAGCTCCCAAACGGGGTTACAAGAGACCCAGTACTTC	CASSQTGLQETQYF
TRBV7-9	TRBD1	TRBJ2-3	many	TGTGCCAGCATCGGCACAGGGGGTACAGATACGCAGTATTTT	CASIGTGGTDTQYF
TRBV30	TRBD2	TRBJ2-3	NA	TGTGCCTGTCTCTCTAGCGGGGGTCCGGGGGATACGCAGTATTTT	CACLSSGGPGDTQYF
TRBV6-1	NA	TRBJ1-2	NA	TGTGCCAGCAGTATCCCGGCCAGCTCCTACACCTTC	CASSIPASSYTF
TRBV10-3	TRBD2	TRBJ2-7	many	TGTGCCATCAGGCCGGGACTAGCGGGGAGCGGCAACGAGCAGTACTTC	CAIRPGLAGSGNEQYF
TRBV2	NA	TRBJ2-7	many	TGTGCCAGCAGTGAACTCCCCTCACGACAGGCAAACGAGGACGAGCAGTACTTC	CASSELPSRQANEDEQYF
TRBV7-9	NA	TRBJ1-1	many	TGTGCCAGCAGCTTAGCCTCGACAGGGAACACTGAAGCTTTCTTT	CASSLASTGNTEAFF
TRBV28	TRBD1	TRBJ1-2	many	TGTGCCAGCGGGGGACAGGGGAATGGCTACACCTTC	CASGGQGNGYTF
TRBV19	NA	TRBJ1-1	few	TGTGCCAGTACCTATAACAGGGACACTGAAGCTTTCTTT	CASTYNRDTEAFF
TRBV28	TRBD1	TRBJ1-5	many	TGTGCCAGCAGTACAGGGGTATTCAATCAGCCCCAGCATTTT	CASSTGVFNQPQHF
TRBV6-1	TRBD1	TRBJ2-7	many	TGTGCCAGCAGTGCTGCACCGGGACAGGTATCCTACGAGCAGTACTTC	CASSAAPGQVSYEQYF
TRBV20-1	TRBD1	TRBJ2-5	many	TGCAGTGCTAGAGATGGGACAGGGACAGCACAAGAGACCCAGTACTTC	CSARDGTGTAQETQYF
TRBV18	NA	TRBJ1-5	many	TGTGCCAGCTCACCAAGGGACGGTGCCCTAGGAAGCAATCAGCCCCAGCATTTT	CASSPRDGALGSNQPQHF
TRBV7-6	TRBD2	TRBJ2-2	NA	TGTGCCAGCAGCTTTAGCGGGGGGGGCGTCGGGGAGCTGTTTTTT	CASSFSGGGVGELFF
TRBV27	NA	TRBJ1-2	many	TGTGCCAGCAGTTTGACCAGCGGGGTCCTCTATGGCTACACCTTC	CASSLTSGVLYGYTF
TRBV28	NA	TRBJ2-3	many	TGTGCCAGCACCCCGGTAGCCCGAGGACCCACAGATACGCAGTATTTT	CASTPVARGPTDTQYF